One sample yielded the 30 T cell receptor beta chains listed below, sequenced in a study of identifying expanded T cells in peripheral blood (dated by TCRdb to between 2018 and 2020). The library was obtained by the immunoSEQ multiplex PCR assay. TCRdb carries this immuneACCESS record with in-frame sequences only. Its versions omit some clonotypes, under half of them owing to an unresolved V gene in the studies checked, with the rest unexplained. This sample comprises some 90,000 clones, approximately 86% of them detected only once. The ten largest clones add up to roughly 5.9% of the sample. What was sequenced was blood. The receptors derive from a person aged 18-70 years in good health.

V is TRBV7-9 and J is TRBJ1-5; 10 positions agree with TRBD1. Germline loops: CDR1 SEHNR, CDR2 FQNEAQ (reference sequence). The V gene end was trimmed by 6 bases and the J gene end by 7 bases; junction bases not matched to a gene: 9. CDR3 length equals 15 residues. CDR3 nucleotides: TGTGCCAGCAGTACGGACAGGGGGGTTGTGCAGCCCCAGCATTTT. Protein product: CASSTDRGVVQPQHF. The full variable domain, rest sourced from reference TRBV7-9 and TRBJ1-5, is DTGVSQNPRHKITKRGQNVTFRCDPISEHNRLYWYRQTLGQGPEFLTYFQNEAQLEKSRLLSDRFSAERPKGSFSTLEIQRTEQGDSAMYLCASSTDRGVVQPQHFGDGTRLSIL.

V and J are TRBV7-8 and TRBJ1-2; TRBD1 matches 8 bases. Germline CDR1 and CDR2: SGHVS and FQNEAQ. This CDR3 has 13 amino acids. V was clipped by 5 bases and J by 8 bases; unmatched bases: 7. This CDR3 is CASSPGTGRGYTF. As DNA, the CDR3 is TGTGCCAGCAGCCCCGGGACAGGTCGCGGCTACACCTTC.

A single count supports this clone. The chain joins TRBV21-1 to TRBJ1-5. TRBV21-1 is a recognized pseudogene. This CDR3 comprises 16 residues. The CDR3 DNA reads as TGTGCCAGCGTCGTGGGATTCGAGGACTTCAATCAGCCCCAGCATTTT. Residues: CASVVGFEDFNQPQHF.

The V gene is TRBV27, the J gene TRBJ2-2, with D possibly matching TRBD2 (5 bases). CDR3 length equals 14 residues. Trimming cost V 5 bases and J 4 bases, with 11 bases left between them. CDR1 is MNHEY, CDR2 SMNVEV, per germline (reference sequence). In DNA, the CDR3 is TGTGCCAGCAGTCGTTCGGGGTCCACCGGGGAGCTGTTTTTT. Amino acids: CASSRSGSTGELFF.

This rearrangement joins TRBV30 to TRBJ2-2; D unclear. Trimming cost V 4 bases and J 0 bases, with 6 bases left between them. The CDR3 length is 13 residues. Germline V gene sequence: CDR1 GTSNPN, CDR2 SVGIG (reference sequence). CDR3 sequence (DNA): TGTGCCTGGATGTGGACGAACACCGGGGAGCTGTTTTTT. Amino acids: CAWMWTNTGELFF.

The chain has TRBV4-3 and TRBJ2-3; D uncertain. Germline V gives CDR1 LGHNA, CDR2 YSLEER. This CDR3 has 14 amino acids. Trimming removed 4 bases from V and 3 bases from J, with 11 bases in between. In DNA form, the CDR3 reads TGCGCCAGCAGCCGCTTCATAGCTACAGATACGCAGTATTTT. Translation: CASSRFIATDTQYF.

V gene TRBV13 combines with J gene TRBJ2-1; D may be TRBD1 (5 bases). The CDR3 contains 17 residues. The germline CDR1 and CDR2 sequences are PRHDT and FYEKMQ (reference sequence). The germline V and J ends were trimmed by 5 bases and 5 bases, with 22 bases remaining between them. The CDR3 coding sequence is TGTGCCAGCAGCCAGACTTTTAGTTTGGGGCTGCACAATGAGCAGTTCTTC. As protein: CASSQTFSLGLHNEQFF. The variable domain in full, completed from reference TRBV13 and TRBJ2-1, reads AAGVIQSPRHLIKEKRETATLKCYPIPRHDTVYWYQQGPGQDPQFLISFYEKMQSDKGSIPDRFSAQQFSDYHSELNMSSLELGDSALYFCASSQTFSLGLHNEQFFGPGTRLTVL.

The chain employs TRBV14 and TRBJ1-2; D not resolved. The CDR3 is 15 residues long. Germline V gene sequence: CDR1 SGHDN, CDR2 FVKESK. V lost 0 bases, J lost 4 bases, and 12 bases lay in between. For the CDR3, the DNA is TGTGCCAGCAGCCAAGAAGGTTACCCCTTCTATGGCTACACCTTC. This translates into CASSQEGYPFYGYTF.

V is TRBV2 and J is TRBJ1-1; D is perhaps TRBD1 (6 bases). The CDR3 runs to 15 residues. From germline, CDR1 is SNHLY and CDR2 FYNNEI. Trimming shortened V by 4 bases and J by 7 bases, and 19 bases separated the two germline ends. Here the CDR3 DNA reads TGTGCCAGCAGTGTGGAGTCGACAGGACGCGTTGAAGCTTTCTTT. Its translation is CASSVESTGRVEAFF.

The CDR3 reads CATSRDPFTTYEQYF. DNA for the CDR3: TGTGCCACCAGCAGAGATCCATTCACAACCTACGAGCAGTACTTC. V is TRBV15 and J is TRBJ2-7; D is undetermined. V was shortened by 0 bases and J by 2 bases, with 11 bases between the two germline ends. The CDR3 contains 15 residues. Germline values: CDR1 LNHNV, CDR2 YYDKDF (reference sequence).

The chain employs TRBV6-6 and TRBJ1-1; D gene unclear. V lost 2 bases to trimming and J lost 1 base, with 11 bases between them. The CDR3 runs to 15 residues. In germline, CDR1 is MNHNY, CDR2 SVGAGI (reference sequence). The CDR3 loop reads CASSYHGRPNTEAFF. The CDR3 DNA is TGTGCCAGCAGTTACCATGGACGCCCGAACACTGAAGCTTTCTTT.

This clone was observed a single time. The chain recombines TRBV2 with TRBJ1-4; TRBD1 matches 10 bases. The germline CDR1 and CDR2 sequences are SNHLY and FYNNEI. Germline trimming cut 5 bases from V and 3 bases from J; bases unmatched to any gene: 9. CDR3 length equals 17 residues. CDR3 nucleotide sequence: TGTGCCAGCAGTTCTCGGACAGGGGGGACCTCTAATGAAAAACTGTTTTTT. The encoded protein is CASSSRTGGTSNEKLFF.

The chain employs TRBV19 and TRBJ1-2; D not certain. CDR1 is LNHDA, CDR2 SQIVND, per germline (reference sequence). The CDR3 sequence is 13 residues long. Trimming shortened V by 4 bases and J by 3 bases, and 9 bases separated the two germline ends. In DNA, the CDR3 is TGTGCCAGTAGTACAGGACCGGACTATGGCTACACCTTC. The encoded protein is CASSTGPDYGYTF.

The chain has TRBV7-9 and TRBJ2-3; D is unresolved. The germline CDR1 and CDR2 sequences are SEHNR and FQNEAQ (reference sequence). CDR3 length equals 13 residues. V was shortened by 7 bases and J by 6 bases, with 14 bases between the two germline ends. The CDR3 nucleotides are TGTGCCAGCACCCCACTCCTTAGGGATACGCAGTATTTT. This codes for CASTPLLRDTQYF.

The V call is TRBV7-2, the J call TRBJ1-6, with TRBD1 matching over 8 bases. The V and J ends lost 5 bases and 4 bases, in that order; junction bases with no gene match: 10. CDR1 is SGHTA and CDR2 is FQGNSA in the germline V gene. The CDR3 extends over 17 amino acids. CDR3 protein: CASSPGQGDFYNSPLHF. The CDR3 region has the DNA TGTGCCAGCAGCCCAGGACAGGGAGACTTTTATAATTCACCCCTCCACTTT. The whole variable domain, filled in from reference TRBV7-2 and TRBJ1-6, reads GAGVSQSPSNKVTEKGKDVELRCDPISGHTALYWYRQSLGQGLEFLIYFQGNSAPDKSGLPSDRFSAERTGGSVSTLTIQRTQQEDSAVYLCASSPGQGDFYNSPLHFGNGTRLTVT.

The V call is TRBV19, the J call TRBJ1-3; D is ambiguous. V lost 3 bases, J lost 0 bases, and 9 bases lay in between. Germline loops: CDR1 LNHDA, CDR2 SQIVND (reference sequence). There are 15 residues in the CDR3. This CDR3 is CASSMTVDSGNTIYF. The CDR3 DNA reads TGTGCCAGTAGTATGACCGTCGACTCTGGAAACACCATATATTTT.

V and J are TRBV6-6 and TRBJ2-5; D tentatively reads TRBD1 or TRBD2 (5 bases each). The V and J ends lost 5 bases and 5 bases respectively, with 12 bases between them. Germline V CDR1 and CDR2: MNHNY, SVGAGI (reference sequence). The CDR3 contains 13 residues. CDR3 sequence: CASSDGTVETQYF. CDR3 nucleotide sequence: TGTGCCAGCAGTGACGGGACGGTGGAGACCCAGTACTTC.

The chain employs TRBV6-5 and TRBJ1-3, with 8 positions matching TRBD1. This CDR3 contains 14 residues. Germline lookup yields CDR1 MNHEY and CDR2 SVGAGI. V was pared by 2 bases and J by 4 bases, with 1 base of the junction left unmatched. CDR3 protein: CASSYDRGGNTIYF. CDR3 DNA sequence: TGTGCCAGCAGTTACGACAGGGGAGGAAACACCATATATTTT.

CDR3 in amino acids: CAWSTGLLNQPQHF. In nucleotides, the CDR3 is TGTGCCTGGAGTACGGGACTTCTCAATCAGCCCCAGCATTTT. The gene calls are TRBV30 and TRBJ1-5; D is perhaps TRBD1 (5 bases). Trimming stripped 2 bases from V and 3 bases from J, with 11 bases between. Germline-derived CDR1 and CDR2 are GTSNPN and SVGIG (reference sequence). This CDR3 region has 14 residues.

The chain employs TRBV19 and TRBJ1-5; D is unresolved. The germline V and J ends were trimmed by 7 bases and 0 bases, with 16 bases remaining between them. The CDR3 extends over 16 amino acids. Germline V gives CDR1 LNHDA, CDR2 SQIVND (reference sequence). The CDR3 DNA sequence: TGTGCCAGTAAGAATTCTTTGTGGAGTAGCAATCAGCCCCAGCATTTT. This sequence encodes CASKNSLWSSNQPQHF.

This clone was found once. The chain couples TRBV11-2 to TRBJ1-2, with D perhaps TRBD1 (6 bases). The CDR3 spans 11 residues. V lost 5 bases and J lost 14, with 15 bases in between. Germline CDR1 SGHAT, CDR2 FQNNGV. CDR3 nucleotides: TGTGCCAGCAGCCACGGGGGGGCGCGAACCTTC. It yields the protein CASSHGGARTF.

The chain employs TRBV5-6 and TRBJ1-2; TRBD1 is a possible D gene (5 bases). Trimming took 0 bases from V and 3 from J, leaving 12 bases between them. The CDR3 runs 15 residues. Germline V gene sequence: CDR1 SGHDT, CDR2 YYEEEE. CDR3 protein: CASSLDGGGDYGYTF. Written as DNA, the CDR3 is TGTGCCAGCAGCTTGGATGGTGGGGGTGACTATGGCTACACCTTC.

In DNA, the CDR3 is TGTGCCAGCAGTGAAGTGGTAGGTTCACCCCTCCACTTT. Its translation is CASSEVVGSPLHF. This chain uses TRBV6-1 with TRBJ1-6; no clear D gene. Germline values: CDR1 MNHNS, CDR2 SASEGT. The CDR3 extends over 13 amino acids. The germline V and J ends were trimmed by 1 base and 9 bases, with 7 bases remaining between them.

This clone was observed a single time. V is TRBV19 and J is TRBJ1-2, with D possibly TRBD1 on 5 matching bases. Between the trimmed V and J ends, which lost 5 bases and 4 bases, there was a span of 8 bases. The CDR3 loop spans 12 amino acids. Germline V gene lookup returns CDR1 LNHDA and CDR2 SQIVND (reference sequence). The CDR3 reads CASSQGPYGYTF. The CDR3 region has the DNA TGTGCCAGTAGTCAGGGACCCTATGGCTACACCTTC.

The chain employs TRBV14 and TRBJ2-1, with D uncertain. CDR1 is SGHDN and CDR2 is FVKESK in the germline V gene. This CDR3 has 13 residues. V was shortened by 0 bases and J by 9 bases, with 9 bases between the two germline ends. The CDR3: CASSQELSGEQFF. CDR3 coding DNA: TGTGCCAGCAGCCAAGAACTATCCGGTGAGCAGTTCTTC.

The table lists this clone with a few counts. This chain joins TRBV7-9 and TRBJ1-6; D is undetermined. This CDR3 spans 13 amino acids. Trimming removed 1 base at V and 10 bases at J, with 8 bases between. CDR1 is SEHNR, CDR2 FQNEAQ, per germline (reference sequence). CDR3 loop: CASSLGEGSPLHF. Written as DNA, the CDR3 is TGTGCCAGCAGCTTAGGCGAAGGGTCACCCCTCCACTTT.

This clone has only a few counts. The chain links TRBV27 to TRBJ1-3; D is perhaps TRBD1 (5 bases). V lost 3 bases and J lost 6, with 15 bases in between. This CDR3 is built from 15 residues. Germline V gene data show CDR1 as MNHEY and CDR2 as SMNVEV (reference sequence). The CDR3 loop reads CASSFPAGTTNTIYF. Here the CDR3 DNA reads TGTGCCAGCAGTTTTCCCGCCGGGACGACAAACACCATATATTTT.

The chain carries TRBV7-9 and TRBJ2-1; D is uncertain. The length of the CDR3 is 14 residues. The V gene's germline CDR1 is SEHNR and CDR2 FQNEAQ (reference sequence). The V end was cut by 4 bases, the J end by 0 bases, with 7 bases between. The CDR3 is CASSWGSSYNEQFF. The DNA of the CDR3 is TGTGCCAGCAGCTGGGGAAGCTCCTACAATGAGCAGTTCTTC.

The chain employs TRBV10-3 and TRBJ2-7, with 7 bases matching TRBD1. This CDR3 is built from 13 residues. J gave up 3 bases and V 7 bases, and 6 bases lay outside the gene matches. The germline gives CDR1 ENHRY, CDR2 SYGVKD. CDR3 DNA sequence: TGTGCCATCAAAGGGGACAGTAACTACGAGCAGTACTTC. Amino acid sequence: CAIKGDSNYEQYF.

The chain uses TRBV7-2 and TRBJ1-2; perhaps TRBD1 as D (6 bases). This CDR3 contains 15 residues. Germline V gene sequence: CDR1 SGHTA, CDR2 FQGNSA. V lost 1 base, J lost 4 bases, and 13 bases lay in between. In nucleotides, the CDR3 is TGTGCCAGCAGCTTAGGGAGGACAGCGAGCTATGGCTACACCTTC. This gives the protein CASSLGRTASYGYTF. The whole variable domain, filled in from reference TRBV7-2 and TRBJ1-2, reads GAGVSQSPSNKVTEKGKDVELRCDPISGHTALYWYRQSLGQGLEFLIYFQGNSAPDKSGLPSDRFSAERTGGSVSTLTIQRTQQEDSAVYLCASSLGRTASYGYTFGSGTRLTVV.